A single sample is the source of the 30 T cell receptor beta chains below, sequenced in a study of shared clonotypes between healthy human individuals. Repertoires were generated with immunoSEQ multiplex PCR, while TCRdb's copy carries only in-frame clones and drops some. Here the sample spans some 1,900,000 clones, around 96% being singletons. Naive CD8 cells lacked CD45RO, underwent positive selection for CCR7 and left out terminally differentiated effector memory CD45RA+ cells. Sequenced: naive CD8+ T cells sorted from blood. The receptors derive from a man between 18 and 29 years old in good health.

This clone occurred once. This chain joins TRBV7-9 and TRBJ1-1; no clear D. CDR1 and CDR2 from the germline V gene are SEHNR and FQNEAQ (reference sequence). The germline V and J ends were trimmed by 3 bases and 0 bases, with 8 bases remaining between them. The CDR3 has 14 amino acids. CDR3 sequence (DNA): TGTGCCAGCAGCTTGGTGGTAATGAACACTGAAGCTTTCTTT. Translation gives CASSLVVMNTEAFF.

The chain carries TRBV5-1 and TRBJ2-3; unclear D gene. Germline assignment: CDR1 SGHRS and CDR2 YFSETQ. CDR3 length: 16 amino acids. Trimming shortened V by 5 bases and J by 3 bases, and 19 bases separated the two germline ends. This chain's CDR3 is CASSYGEPFRTDTQYF. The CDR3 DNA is TGCGCCAGCAGTTACGGCGAGCCCTTCCGTACAGATACGCAGTATTTT.

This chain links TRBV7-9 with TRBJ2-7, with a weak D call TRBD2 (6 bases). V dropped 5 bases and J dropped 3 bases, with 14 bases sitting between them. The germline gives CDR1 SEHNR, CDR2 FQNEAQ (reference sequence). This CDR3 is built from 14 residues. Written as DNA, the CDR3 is TGTGCCAGCAGCGGCGGGACTGGAATCTACGAGCAGTACTTC. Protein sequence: CASSGGTGIYEQYF.

CDR3 DNA sequence: TGTGCCAGCAGTTTCACACTAGGGACTAGCACAGATACGCAGTATTTT. Translating gives CASSFTLGTSTDTQYF. V gene TRBV27 combines with J gene TRBJ2-3; tentatively, D is TRBD2 (6 bases). V lost 3 bases to trimming and J lost 0 bases, with 13 bases between them. Germline V gene data show CDR1 as MNHEY and CDR2 as SMNVEV (reference sequence). This CDR3 contains 16 residues.

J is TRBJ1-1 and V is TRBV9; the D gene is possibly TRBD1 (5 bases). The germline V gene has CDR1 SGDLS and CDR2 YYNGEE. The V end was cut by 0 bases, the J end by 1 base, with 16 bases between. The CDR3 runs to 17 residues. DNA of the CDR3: TGTGCCAGCAGCGTAGCCCTGGGGGAACCGGGGAACACTGAAGCTTTCTTT. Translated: CASSVALGEPGNTEAFF. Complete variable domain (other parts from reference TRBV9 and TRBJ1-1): DSGVTQTPKHLITATGQRVTLRCSPRSGDLSVYWYQQSLDQGLQFLIQYYNGEERAKGNILERFSAQQFPDLHSELNLSSLELGDSALYFCASSVALGEPGNTEAFFGQGTRLTVV.

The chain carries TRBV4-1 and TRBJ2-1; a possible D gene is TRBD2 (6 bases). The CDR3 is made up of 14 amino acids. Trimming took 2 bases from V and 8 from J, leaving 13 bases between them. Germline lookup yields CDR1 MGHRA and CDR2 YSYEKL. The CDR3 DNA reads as TGCGCCAGCAGCCAAACCGGGAGTTCCTATGAGCAGTTCTTC. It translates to CASSQTGSSYEQFF.

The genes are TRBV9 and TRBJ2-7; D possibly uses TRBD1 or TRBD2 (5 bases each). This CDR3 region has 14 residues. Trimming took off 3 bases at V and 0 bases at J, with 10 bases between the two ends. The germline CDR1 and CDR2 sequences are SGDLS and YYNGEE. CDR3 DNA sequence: TGTGCCAGCAGCGAGGGACCTCCCTCCTACGAGCAGTACTTC. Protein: CASSEGPPSYEQYF.

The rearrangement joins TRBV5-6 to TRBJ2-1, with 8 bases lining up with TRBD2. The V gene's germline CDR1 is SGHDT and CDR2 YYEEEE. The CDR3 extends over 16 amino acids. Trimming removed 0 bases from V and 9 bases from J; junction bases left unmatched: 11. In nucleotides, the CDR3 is TGTGCCAGCAGCTTGGGAACTAGCGGAGACTGGGGTGAGCAGTTCTTC. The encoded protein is CASSLGTSGDWGEQFF.

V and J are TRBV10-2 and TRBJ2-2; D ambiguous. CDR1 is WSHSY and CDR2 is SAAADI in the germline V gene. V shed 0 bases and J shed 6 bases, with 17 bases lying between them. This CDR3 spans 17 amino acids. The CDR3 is CASSESQTSPWAGELFF. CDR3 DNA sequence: TGCGCCAGCAGTGAGTCACAAACTTCTCCCTGGGCCGGGGAGCTGTTTTTT.

The CDR3 coding sequence is TGTGCCAGCTCACCAATATTCGACGTTCGGGGGGAAGGGGAGACCCAGTACTTC. It is translated as CASSPIFDVRGEGETQYF. The genes are TRBV18 and TRBJ2-5; the match to TRBD2 covers 7 bases. CDR1 KGHSH and CDR2 LQKENI come from the germline V gene. V was pared by 2 bases and J by 5 bases, with 17 bases of the junction left unmatched. The CDR3 has 18 amino acids.

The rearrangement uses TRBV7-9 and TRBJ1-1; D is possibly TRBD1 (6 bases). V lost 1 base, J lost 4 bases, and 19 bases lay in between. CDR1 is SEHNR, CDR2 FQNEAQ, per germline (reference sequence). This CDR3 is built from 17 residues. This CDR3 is CASSLEGVMRRSTEAFF. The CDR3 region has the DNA TGTGCCAGCAGCTTAGAGGGGGTAATGCGGCGGAGCACTGAAGCTTTCTTT.

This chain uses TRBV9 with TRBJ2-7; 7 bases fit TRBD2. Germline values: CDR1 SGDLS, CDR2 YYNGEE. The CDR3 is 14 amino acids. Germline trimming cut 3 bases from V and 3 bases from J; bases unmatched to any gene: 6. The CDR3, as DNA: TGTGCCAGCAGCGCCGGGACTACCAACTACGAGCAGTACTTC. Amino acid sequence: CASSAGTTNYEQYF.

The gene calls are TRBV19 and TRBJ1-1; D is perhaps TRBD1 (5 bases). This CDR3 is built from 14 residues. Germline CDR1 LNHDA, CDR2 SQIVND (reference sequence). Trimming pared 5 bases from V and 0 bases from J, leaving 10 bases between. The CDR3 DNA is TGTGCCAGTAGTGCCCGACAGCTGAACACTGAAGCTTTCTTT. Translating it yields CASSARQLNTEAFF.

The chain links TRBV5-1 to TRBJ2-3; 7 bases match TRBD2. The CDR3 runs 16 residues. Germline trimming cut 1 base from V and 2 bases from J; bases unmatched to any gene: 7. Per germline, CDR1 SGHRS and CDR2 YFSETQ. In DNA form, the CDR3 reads TGCGCCAGCAGCTTGTGGGAGCGGGAATACACAGATACGCAGTATTTT. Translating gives CASSLWEREYTDTQYF.

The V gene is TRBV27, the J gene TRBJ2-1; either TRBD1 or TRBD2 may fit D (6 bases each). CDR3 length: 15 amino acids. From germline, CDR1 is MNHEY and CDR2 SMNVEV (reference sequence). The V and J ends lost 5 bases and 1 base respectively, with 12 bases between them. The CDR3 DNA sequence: TGTGCCAGCAGTCAGGGGACTCCTTCCTACAATGAGCAGTTCTTC. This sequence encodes CASSQGTPSYNEQFF.

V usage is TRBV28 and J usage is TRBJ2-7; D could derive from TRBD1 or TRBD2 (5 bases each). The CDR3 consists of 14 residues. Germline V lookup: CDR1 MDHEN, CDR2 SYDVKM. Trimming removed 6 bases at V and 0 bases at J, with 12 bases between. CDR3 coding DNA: TGTGCCAGCAGGATCCAGGGACGCTCCTACGAGCAGTACTTC. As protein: CASRIQGRSYEQYF.

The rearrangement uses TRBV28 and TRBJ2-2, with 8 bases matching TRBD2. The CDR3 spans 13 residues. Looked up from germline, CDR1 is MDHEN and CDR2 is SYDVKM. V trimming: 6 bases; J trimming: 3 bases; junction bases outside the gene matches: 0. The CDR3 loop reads CASRGLDTGELFF. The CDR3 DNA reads TGTGCCAGCAGGGGACTAGACACCGGGGAGCTGTTTTTT.

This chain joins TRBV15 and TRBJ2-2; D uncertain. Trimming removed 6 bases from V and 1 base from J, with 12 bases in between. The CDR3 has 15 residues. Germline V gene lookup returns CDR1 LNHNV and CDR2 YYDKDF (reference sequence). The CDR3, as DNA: TGTGCCACCAGTACTACCGACTTGAACACCGGGGAGCTGTTTTTT. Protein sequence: CATSTTDLNTGELFF.

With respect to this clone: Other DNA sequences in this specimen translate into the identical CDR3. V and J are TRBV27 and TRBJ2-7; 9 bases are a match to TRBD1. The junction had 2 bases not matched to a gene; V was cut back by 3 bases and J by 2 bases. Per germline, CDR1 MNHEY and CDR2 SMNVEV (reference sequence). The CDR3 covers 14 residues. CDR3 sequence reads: CASSFRTGAYEQYF. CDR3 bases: TGTGCCAGCAGTTTTCGGACAGGGGCCTACGAGCAGTACTTC.

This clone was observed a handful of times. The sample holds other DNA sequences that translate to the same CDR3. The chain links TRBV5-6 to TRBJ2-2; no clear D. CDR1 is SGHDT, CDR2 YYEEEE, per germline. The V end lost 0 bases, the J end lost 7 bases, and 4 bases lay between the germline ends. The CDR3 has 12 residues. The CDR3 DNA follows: TGTGCCAGCAGCTTGGGGGGCGGGGAGCTGTTTTTT. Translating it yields CASSLGGGELFF.

The CDR3 DNA reads TGCGCCAGCAGCCAAGGAATAGTGTTGGAGACCCAGTACTTC. It translates to CASSQGIVLETQYF. J is TRBJ2-5 and V is TRBV4-1; D is undetermined. The germline CDR1 and CDR2 sequences are MGHRA and YSYEKL. The CDR3 sequence is 14 residues long. The V and J ends lost 1 base and 5 bases respectively, with 11 bases between them.

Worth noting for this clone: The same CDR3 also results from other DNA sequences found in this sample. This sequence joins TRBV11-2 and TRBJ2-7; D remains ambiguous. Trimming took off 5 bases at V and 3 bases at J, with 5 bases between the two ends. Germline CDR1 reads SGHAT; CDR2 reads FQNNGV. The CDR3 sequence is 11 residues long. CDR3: CASSLNYEQYF. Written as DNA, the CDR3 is TGTGCCAGCAGCCTAAACTACGAGCAGTACTTC.

The CDR3 DNA follows: TGTGCCAGCAGCCCCTCGACAGCTCAAACCCGCGGGGAGCTGTTTTTT. It yields the protein CASSPSTAQTRGELFF. V is TRBV7-9 and J is TRBJ2-2; D is perhaps TRBD1 (5 bases). The CDR3 runs to 16 residues. The ends were cut back, 5 bases at V and 7 bases at J, with 20 bases in the middle. CDR1 is SEHNR and CDR2 is FQNEAQ in the germline V gene (reference sequence).

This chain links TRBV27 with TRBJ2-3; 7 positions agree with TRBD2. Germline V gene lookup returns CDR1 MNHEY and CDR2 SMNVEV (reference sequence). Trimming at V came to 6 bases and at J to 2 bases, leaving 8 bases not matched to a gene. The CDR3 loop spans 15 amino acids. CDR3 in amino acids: CASRYVGTNTDTQYF. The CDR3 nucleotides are TGTGCCAGCAGATACGTCGGGACTAACACAGATACGCAGTATTTT.

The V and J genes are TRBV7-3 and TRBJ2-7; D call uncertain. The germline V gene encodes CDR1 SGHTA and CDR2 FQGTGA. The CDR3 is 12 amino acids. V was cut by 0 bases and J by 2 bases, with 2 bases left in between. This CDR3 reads CASSLTAYEQYF. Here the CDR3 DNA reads TGTGCCAGCAGCTTAACTGCCTACGAGCAGTACTTC.

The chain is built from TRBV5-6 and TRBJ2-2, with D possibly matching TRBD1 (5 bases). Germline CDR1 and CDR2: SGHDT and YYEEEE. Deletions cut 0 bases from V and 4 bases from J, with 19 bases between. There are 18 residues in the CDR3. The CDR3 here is CASSLVTGLSHGTGELFF. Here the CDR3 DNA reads TGTGCCAGCAGCTTGGTAACAGGTCTAAGCCATGGCACCGGGGAGCTGTTTTTT.

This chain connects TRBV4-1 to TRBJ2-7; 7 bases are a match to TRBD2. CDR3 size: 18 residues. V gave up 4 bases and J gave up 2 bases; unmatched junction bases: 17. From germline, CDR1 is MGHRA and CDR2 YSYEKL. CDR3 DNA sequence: TGCGCCAGCAGCCCCACAATCGAGGTAGCTAGCGGAACCTACGAGCAGTACTTC. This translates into CASSPTIEVASGTYEQYF.

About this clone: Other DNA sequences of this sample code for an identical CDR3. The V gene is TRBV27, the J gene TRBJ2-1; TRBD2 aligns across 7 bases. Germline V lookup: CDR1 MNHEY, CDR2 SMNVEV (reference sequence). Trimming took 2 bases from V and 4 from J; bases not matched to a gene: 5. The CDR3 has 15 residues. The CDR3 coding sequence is TGTGCCAGCAGTTTAGGAGCGGGGCTATACAATGAGCAGTTCTTC. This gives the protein CASSLGAGLYNEQFF.

The CDR3 coding sequence is TGTGCCAGCAGCCCGTTTGGGGGGGTAGCTAGCAATGAGCAGTTCTTC. Protein product: CASSPFGGVASNEQFF. The chain couples TRBV7-9 to TRBJ2-1; TRBD2 aligns across 7 bases. V trimming: 5 bases; J trimming: 6 bases; junction bases outside the gene matches: 13. Germline CDR1 SEHNR, CDR2 FQNEAQ (reference sequence). This CDR3 is 16 amino acids long.

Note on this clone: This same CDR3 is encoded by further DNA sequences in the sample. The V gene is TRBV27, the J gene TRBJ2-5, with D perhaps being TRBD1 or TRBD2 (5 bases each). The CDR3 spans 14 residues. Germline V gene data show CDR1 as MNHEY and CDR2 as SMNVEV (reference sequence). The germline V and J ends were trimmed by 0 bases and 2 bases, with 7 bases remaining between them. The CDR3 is CASSLSGVQETQYF. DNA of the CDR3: TGTGCCAGCAGTTTATCGGGGGTTCAAGAGACCCAGTACTTC.